This TCR beta chain was sequenced during a study of cytomegalovirus exposure and HLA in healthy donors. The PCR ran on 60 Vbeta and 13 Jbeta primers. TCRdb's table, derived via immunoSEQ multiplex PCR, lists solely in-frame clones and lacks some. The sample yields 150,000 to 190,000 clones, approximately 85% seen once. The CDR3 extends over 17 amino acids. V shed 0 bases and J shed 0 bases, with 12 bases lying between them. The germline gives CDR1 LGHNA, CDR2 YSLEER. This clone was observed a single time. The sequenced material came from PBMCs. This receptor was taken from a woman aged 18-29 years in good health and CMV-seronegative. V and J are TRBV4-3 and TRBJ1-3; D remains unclear. The CDR3 DNA is TGCGCCAGCAGCCAAGAACACAGCACCTTCTCTGGAAACACCATATATTTT. This translates into CASSQEHSTFSGNTIYF.